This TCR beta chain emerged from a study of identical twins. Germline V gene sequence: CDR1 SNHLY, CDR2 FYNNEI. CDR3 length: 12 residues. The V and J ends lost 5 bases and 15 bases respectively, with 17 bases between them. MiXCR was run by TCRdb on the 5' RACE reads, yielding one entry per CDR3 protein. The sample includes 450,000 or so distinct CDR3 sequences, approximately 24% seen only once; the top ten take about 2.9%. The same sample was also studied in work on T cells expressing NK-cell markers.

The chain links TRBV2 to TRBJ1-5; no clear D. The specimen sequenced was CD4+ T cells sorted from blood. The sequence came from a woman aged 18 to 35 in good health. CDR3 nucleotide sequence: TGTGCCAGCAGTCCGGGTGGAGGGCGGAGGCATTTT. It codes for CASSPGGGRRHF.